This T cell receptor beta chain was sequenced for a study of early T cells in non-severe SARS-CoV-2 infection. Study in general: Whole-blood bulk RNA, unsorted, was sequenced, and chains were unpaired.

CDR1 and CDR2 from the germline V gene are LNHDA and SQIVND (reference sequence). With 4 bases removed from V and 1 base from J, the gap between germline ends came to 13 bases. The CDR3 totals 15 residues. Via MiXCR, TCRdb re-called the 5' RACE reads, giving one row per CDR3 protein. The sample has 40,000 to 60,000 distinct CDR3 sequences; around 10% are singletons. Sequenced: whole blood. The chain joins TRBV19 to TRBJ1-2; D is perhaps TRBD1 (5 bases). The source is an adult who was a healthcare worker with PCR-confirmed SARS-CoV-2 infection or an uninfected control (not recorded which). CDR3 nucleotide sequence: TGTGCCAGTAGTACACCGCGGACAAGTAACTATGGCTACACCTTC. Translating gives CASSTPRTSNYGYTF.